This T cell receptor beta chain is from a study of T cell changes during pregnancy in multiple sclerosis. CDR3 length: 14 amino acids. The germline gives CDR1 MNHNS, CDR2 SASEGT. V was cut by 2 bases and J by 5 bases, with 10 bases left in between. Assay used: immunoSEQ multiplex PCR; TCRdb lists only in-frame clones, some missing. The sample shows 50,000 or so clones, roughly 90% of them seen only once. This TCR was recovered from a female donor with multiple sclerosis, enrolled in a pregnancy study. This chain uses TRBV6-1 with TRBJ1-3; D unresolved. The sample was CD4+ T cells from peripheral blood mononuclear cells, taken after pregnancy. CDR3 nucleotide sequence: TGTGCCAGCAGTGAACTGATCTGGCGAAACACCATATATTTT. Encoded protein: CASSELIWRNTIYF.